This T cell receptor (beta chain) was observed in a study of OX40 agonist ivuxolimab in advanced cancers. Across the study: Hepatocellular carcinoma, melanoma, renal cell or head and neck cancer affected the dose-escalation patients. Study-level points and caveats: CD8+ T cells averaged more expanded clones than CD4+.

Regarding this clone: As yet, its antigen is unknown.

The repertoire was sequenced with immunoSEQ multiplex PCR; TCRdb's copy has only in-frame clones and lacks some. The sample has 25,000 to 40,000 clones, more than 80% seen once. The sample in question was CD4+ or CD8+ T cells sorted from blood, obtained in a trial of the OX40 agonist ivuxolimab. This receptor was obtained from an adult with an advanced solid tumor such as melanoma, head and neck, liver or kidney cancer.

CDR3 protein: CASSYTSGVSDTQYF. The CDR3 coding sequence is TGTGCCAGCAGTTACACTAGCGGGGTGTCGGATACGCAGTATTTT. The chain couples TRBV9 to TRBJ2-3, with 10 bases lining up with TRBD2. J lost 6 bases, V lost 5 bases, and 9 bases had no gene match. Per germline, CDR1 SGDLS and CDR2 YYNGEE. The CDR3 spans 15 residues. The full variable domain, rest sourced from reference TRBV9 and TRBJ2-3, is DSGVTQTPKHLITATGQRVTLRCSPRSGDLSVYWYQQSLDQGLQFLIQYYNGEERAKGNILERFSAQQFPDLHSELNLSSLELGDSALYFCASSYTSGVSDTQYFGPGTRLTVL.